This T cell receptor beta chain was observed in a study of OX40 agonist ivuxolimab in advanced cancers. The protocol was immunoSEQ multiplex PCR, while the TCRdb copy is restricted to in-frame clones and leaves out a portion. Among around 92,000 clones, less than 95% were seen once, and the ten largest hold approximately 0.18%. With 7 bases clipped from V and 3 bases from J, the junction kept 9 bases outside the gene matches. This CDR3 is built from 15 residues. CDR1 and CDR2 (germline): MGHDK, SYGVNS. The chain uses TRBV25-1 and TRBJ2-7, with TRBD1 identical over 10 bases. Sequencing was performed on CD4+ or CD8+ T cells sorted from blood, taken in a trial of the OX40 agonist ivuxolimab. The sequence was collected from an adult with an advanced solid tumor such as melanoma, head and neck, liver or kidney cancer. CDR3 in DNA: TGTGCCAGCACCGCTAGGGGGACAGGGGACTACGAGCAGTACTTC. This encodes CASTARGTGDYEQYF.